This T cell receptor (beta chain) was found in a study of T cell responses to AZD1222 COVID-19 vaccine. Regarding the study as a whole: Rises in breadth and depth of Spike-specific TCRs came after two AZD1222 doses. Recipients of AZD1222 seropositive at baseline numbered only 5 or 6. Unmutated regions of variants are reportedly targeted by nearly half of spike-specific TCRs. Most donors were white British, females outnumbered males, and clonal diversity was possibly underestimated.

Trimming took 2 bases from V and 6 from J, leaving 5 bases between them. Germline V gene sequence: CDR1 KGHSH, CDR2 LQKENI. CDR3 length: 12 amino acids. The protocol was immunoSEQ multiplex PCR, while the TCRdb copy is restricted to in-frame clones and leaves out a portion. The sample carries 90,000 to 130,000 clones, about 95% recorded once. Of note for this clone: Its specificity is unknown.

This TCR came from an adult who received the AZD1222 COVID-19 vaccine. The sample here was peripheral blood, taken 28 days after the second AZD1222 dose. The genes are TRBV18 and TRBJ1-5; D uncertain. The CDR3 sequence is CASSPGSQPQHF. In nucleotides, the CDR3 is TGTGCCAGCTCACCAGGTAGTCAGCCCCAGCATTTT.